Below are 25 T cell receptor beta chains sequenced from a single sample in a study of CD8 T cells in ankylosing spondylitis. TCRdb analysed the 5' RACE reads with MiXCR anew, one entry per CDR3 protein. Seen here are 200,000 to 250,000 distinct CDR3 sequences, 10% to 13% observed once, and the top ten hold about 19%. Sequencing was performed on blood, either unsorted or a sorted T cell fraction (not recorded which). The origin of the receptors is a male donor with ankylosing spondylitis or in good health (not recorded which).

V is TRBV3-1 and J is TRBJ2-5; TRBD2 aligns across 8 bases. Trimming cost V 4 bases and J 4 bases; bases outside gene matches: 14. The CDR3 extends over 17 amino acids. Germline-derived CDR1 and CDR2 are LGHDT and YNNKEL (reference sequence). This CDR3 reads CASSLSGGDRRGETQYF. Written as DNA, the CDR3 is TGTGCCAGCAGCCTGAGCGGGGGTGATCGAAGAGGAGAGACCCAGTACTTC.

This clonotype showed up many times. V and J are TRBV12-3 or TRBV12-4 and TRBJ2-7, with D perhaps being TRBD1 or TRBD2 (5 bases each). The CDR3 is 16 amino acids. V lost 5 bases and J 3 bases, leaving 20 bases between the germline ends. This chain's CDR3 is CASSTHRPEGNYEQYF. CDR3 DNA: TGTGCCAGCAGTACTCACAGGCCCGAGGGGAACTACGAGCAGTACTTC.

This clonotype has ten or more counts. The CDR3 DNA follows: TGTGCCAGCAGTTTACGGCGCGGGGGGGCAGCAGATACGCAGTATTTT. Protein product: CASSLRRGGAADTQYF. The gene calls are TRBV12-3 or TRBV12-4 and TRBJ2-3; TRBD2 matches 9 bases. The CDR3 covers 16 residues. Trimming took 2 bases from V and 4 from J; bases not matched to a gene: 7.

The sample holds many counts of this clonotype. The genes are TRBV27 and TRBJ2-4, with 7 bases matching TRBD2. CDR1 and CDR2 from the germline V gene are MNHEY and SMNVEV (reference sequence). Germline trimming cut 5 bases from V and 8 bases from J; bases unmatched to any gene: 12. The CDR3 has 15 amino acids. CDR3 in amino acids: CASSRLAEVSYIQYF. In nucleotides, the CDR3 is TGTGCCAGCAGTCGGCTAGCGGAGGTCTCCTACATTCAGTACTTC.

This clonotype was observed at least ten times. The chain has TRBV10-3 and TRBJ2-2; D uncertain. Trimming cost V 6 bases and J 7 bases, with 6 bases left between them. Per the germline V gene, CDR1 is ENHRY and CDR2 is SYGVKD. The CDR3 contains 11 residues. The CDR3 sequence is CAISEVGELFF. CDR3 DNA: TGTGCCATCAGCGAAGTCGGGGAGCTGTTTTTT.

This clonotype was seen repeatedly, ten times or more. The V gene is TRBV20-1, the J gene TRBJ1-6; D gene uncertain. The CDR3 is 12 residues long. CDR1 and CDR2 from the germline V gene are DFQATT and SNEGSKA (reference sequence). V was pared by 1 base and J by 6 bases, with 4 bases between. CDR3 nucleotides: TGCAGTGCTAGAGGGCCTAATTCACCCCTCCACTTT. Its translation is CSARGPNSPLHF.

This clonotype was seen at least ten times. The J gene is TRBJ2-3, the V gene TRBV20-1; 10 bases line up with TRBD2. After removal of 3 bases from V and 3 bases from J, the junction contained 12 bases not matched to a gene. The CDR3 loop spans 17 amino acids. Germline V CDR1 and CDR2: DFQATT, SNEGSKA (reference sequence). The CDR3 coding sequence is TGCAGTGCTAGGCCGGCCCTAGGACTAGCGGATACAGATACGCAGTATTTT. Protein: CSARPALGLADTDTQYF.

The chain is built from TRBV21-1 and TRBJ1-2; whether TRBD1, the table's D call, matches the DNA was not checked. TRBV21-1 is marked as a pseudogene. CDR3 length: 15 amino acids. CDR3 in DNA: TGTGCCAGCAACCGGGACAGGGGCGCTAACTATGGCTACACCTTC. Translated: CASNRDRGANYGYTF.

This clonotype was counted at least ten times. The chain links TRBV6-5 to TRBJ2-2, with 8 bases fitting TRBD1. Germline V gene data show CDR1 as MNHEY and CDR2 as SVGAGI. The CDR3 is made up of 15 amino acids. After removal of 4 bases from V and 5 bases from J, the junction contained 6 bases not matched to a gene. The CDR3 nucleotides are TGTGCCAGCAGTTCAGGGGGCTTAGGTACCGGGGAGCTGTTTTTT. Its protein is CASSSGGLGTGELFF.

The V call is TRBV6-5, the J call TRBJ1-2, with TRBD1 identical over 7 bases. The CDR3 sequence is 17 residues long. Losses at the gene ends were 0 bases for V and 8 bases for J; bases not matched to a gene: 15. Germline lookup yields CDR1 MNHEY and CDR2 SVGAGI. The CDR3 DNA sequence: TGTGCCAGCAGTTACTCCGTCAGGGGGGGGCTATCGGCCGGCTACACCTTC. Amino acids: CASSYSVRGGLSAGYTF.

This clonotype has a count of ten or more. The gene calls are TRBV11-1 and TRBJ2-3, with 16 nucleotides matching TRBD2. The CDR3 extends over 18 amino acids. Germline V CDR1 and CDR2: SGHAT, FQDESV (reference sequence). V dropped 5 bases and J dropped 5; count of bases not matched to a gene: 10. This CDR3 reads CASSQGTSGGAIIDTQYF. CDR3 DNA: TGTGCCAGCAGCCAAGGGACTAGCGGGGGGGCCATCATAGATACGCAGTATTTT.

There are many counts of this clonotype. The V gene is TRBV5-5, the J gene TRBJ2-7, with 7 bases lining up with TRBD1. With 0 bases clipped from V and 2 bases from J, the junction kept 5 bases outside the gene matches. This CDR3 spans 15 amino acids. CDR1 and CDR2 (germline): SGHKS, YYEKEE (reference sequence). CDR3 DNA: TGTGCCAGCAGCTTGGGGCCAGGGGGTACCTACGAGCAGTACTTC. Translated: CASSLGPGGTYEQYF. Looking up the rest from reference TRBV5-5 and TRBJ2-7 gives the full variable domain: DAGVTQSPTHLIKTRGQQVTLRCSPISGHKSVSWYQQVLGQGPQFIFQYYEKEERGRGNFPDRFSARQFPNYSSELNVNALLLGDSALYLCASSLGPGGTYEQYFGPGTRLTVT.

There are many counts of this clonotype. The chain has TRBV6-1 and TRBJ2-7; 8 bases match TRBD1. The CDR3 loop spans 13 amino acids. The J segment lost 5 bases and the V segment lost 6 bases, leaving 6 bases of the junction unmatched. Germline assignment: CDR1 MNHNS and CDR2 SASEGT. The CDR3 DNA is TGTGCCAGCAGAGGACAGGGCGTGGACGAGCAGTACTTC. Protein product: CASRGQGVDEQYF.

In nucleotides, the CDR3 is TGTGCCAGCAGCTCCCCCCCCGGCGGCTACACCTTC. Its translation: CASSSPPGGYTF. The J gene is TRBJ1-2, the V gene TRBV9; no clear D. Germline lookup yields CDR1 SGDLS and CDR2 YYNGEE. The CDR3 runs 12 residues. Trimming left V 4 bases short and J 8 bases short, with 12 bases between.

This clonotype has at least ten counts. The chain uses TRBV7-6 and TRBJ2-3; no firm D call. The germline CDR1 and CDR2 sequences are SGHVS and FNYEAQ. V was clipped by 5 bases and J by 0 bases, with 18 bases between them. This CDR3 has 17 residues. CDR3 nucleotide sequence: TGTGCCAGCAGCCCCCTTCGGCAAGTGGCTAGCACAGATACGCAGTATTTT. Its protein is CASSPLRQVASTDTQYF.

About this clonotype itself: A much larger clone lies a single base off, so this may be a read error. V usage is TRBV5-1 and J usage is TRBJ2-3; TRBD2 aligns across 7 bases. CDR3 length: 15 residues. Per germline, CDR1 SGHRS and CDR2 YFSETQ. V trimming: 7 bases; J trimming: 5 bases; junction bases outside the gene matches: 13. The CDR3 sequence is CASQGDGGNIDTQYF. The DNA of the CDR3 is TGCGCCAGCCAAGGGGACGGGGGGAACATAGATACGCAGTATTTT.

This clonotype has more than one count but fewer than ten. The rearrangement joins TRBV6-1 to TRBJ1-3; TRBD1 might be the D (6 bases). Between the trimmed V and J ends, which lost 4 bases and 3 bases, there was a span of 10 bases. Per the germline V gene, CDR1 is MNHNS and CDR2 is SASEGT. The CDR3 sequence is 14 residues long. The CDR3 loop reads CASSGGTNGNTIYF. In nucleotides, the CDR3 is TGTGCCAGCAGTGGGGGGACAAATGGAAACACCATATATTTT.

This clonotype has at least ten counts. V gene TRBV5-1 combines with J gene TRBJ1-6, with unresolved D. CDR1 is SGHRS and CDR2 is YFSETQ in the germline V gene. The CDR3 sequence is 12 residues long. V was trimmed by 4 bases and J by 5 bases, leaving 4 bases between them. CDR3 region: CASSGNNSPLHF. The CDR3 DNA reads TGCGCCAGCAGCGGTAATAATTCACCCCTCCACTTT.

This clonotype has ten or more counts. The CDR3: CASSLGVMLEAFF. The CDR3 DNA reads as TGCGCCAGCAGCTTGGGAGTCATGCTTGAAGCTTTCTTT. This chain connects TRBV5-1 to TRBJ1-1; no reliable D call. CDR3 length: 13 residues. Trimming left V 0 bases short and J 7 bases short, with 10 bases between. Germline-derived CDR1 and CDR2 are SGHRS and YFSETQ.

As concerns this clonotype: A read error may be the cause here, since a much bigger clone is one base away. The chain uses TRBV20-1 and TRBJ2-7; TRBD2 agrees at 10 bases. CDR1 DFQATT and CDR2 SNEGSKA come from the germline V gene (reference sequence). The CDR3 contains 13 residues. DNA for the CDR3: TGCAGTACTAGAGCGGGGGGGGTCTACGAGCAGTACTTC. This gives the protein CSTRAGGVYEQYF.

This clonotype was counted only a few times. The gene calls are TRBV12-3 or TRBV12-4 and TRBJ2-1; a possible D gene is TRBD2 (7 bases). The CDR3 extends over 13 amino acids. V was shortened by 8 bases and J by 3 bases, with 11 bases between the two germline ends. For the CDR3, the DNA is TGTGCCAGCGCTAGGGGGGGCTACAATGAGCAGTTCTTC. This translates into CASARGGYNEQFF.

The table lists this clonotype with many counts. This chain links TRBV29-1 with TRBJ2-1; 7 positions match TRBD1. The germline CDR1 and CDR2 sequences are SQVTM and ANQGSEA. The CDR3 spans 13 residues. The junction had 3 bases not matched to a gene; V was cut back by 7 bases and J by 0 bases. The CDR3 nucleotides read TGCAGCGCCCGGGACAGCTCCTACAATGAGCAGTTCTTC. Protein: CSARDSSYNEQFF.

This sequence joins TRBV18 and TRBJ2-1, with 8 bases identical to TRBD1. The CDR3 runs to 13 residues. Germline V gives CDR1 KGHSH, CDR2 LQKENI. Trimming took 4 bases from V and 7 from J; bases not matched to a gene: 3. Here the CDR3 reads CASSQTGVNEQFF. The CDR3 DNA reads as TGTGCCAGCTCACAGACAGGGGTGAATGAGCAGTTCTTC.

There are many counts of this clonotype. The V and J genes are TRBV7-2 and TRBJ1-4, with D uncertain. V was pared by 5 bases and J by 4 bases, with 14 bases between. This CDR3 region has 15 residues. Germline lookup yields CDR1 SGHTA and CDR2 FQGNSA. CDR3 DNA: TGTGCCAGCAGCCAGCAGACGGGTATTAATGAAAAACTGTTTTTT. Amino acid sequence: CASSQQTGINEKLFF.

This clonotype has just a few counts. The chain uses TRBV20-1 and TRBJ1-2; D may be TRBD1 (6 bases). This CDR3 spans 13 amino acids. Trimming took 7 bases from V and 5 from J, leaving 17 bases between them. Germline assignment: CDR1 DFQATT and CDR2 SNEGSKA (reference sequence). The CDR3 loop is CSVPRGGRYGYTF. The DNA of the CDR3 is TGCAGTGTCCCACGGGGGGGCCGGTATGGCTACACCTTC.